Here is one T cell receptor (beta chain) with its context. Study processing details: Amplification of reference gene primers provided the estimated nucleated cell counts. TCRdb's copy holds only in-frame clones and misses some; the assay was immunoSEQ multiplex PCR. V, J and clone size derive from that table, while D and trimming were established from the DNA sequence. The sample comprises 140,000 or so clones, about four fifths of which are singletons, and almost 9% rests with the top ten. Seattle-derived patients entered the study during active infection and were followed longitudinally. The entry originates in a study of blood T cell repertoires in COVID-19. Across the study: Acute and convalescent COVID-19 specimens originated in the United States, Italy and Spain. PBMCs, B-cell-depleted T cells, or T cells were the source of the cDNA or gDNA that made up the material.

The CDR3 loop spans 14 amino acids. The V and J ends lost 0 bases and 5 bases, in that order; junction bases with no gene match: 3. CDR1 is MGHRA, CDR2 YSYEKL, per germline. The TCR originated in a man aged 25 to 40 with COVID-19, enrolled during active disease. The specimen sequenced was peripheral blood. The rearrangement links TRBV4-1 to TRBJ1-2, with 7 nucleotides matching TRBD1. CDR3 loop: CASSQETGRYGYTF. DNA of the CDR3: TGCGCCAGCAGCCAAGAGACAGGGAGATATGGCTACACCTTC.